This T cell receptor beta chain was found in a study of post-analysis software for immune sequencing data (dated by TCRdb to the mid-2010s). Context from the whole study: Relapsing-remitting, secondary progressive and progressive-relapsing multiple sclerosis were recorded as disease courses, and subtype annotation was lacking for some patients. The multiple sclerosis patient repertoires were compared with under 13 previously published healthy control repertoires from donors aged roughly 6 to 27 years. A subset of samples was prepared in parallel using single-end sample barcoding, then pooled and co-amplified after Illumina adapter ligation. Results and caveats for the whole study, not just this receptor: Significantly lower normalized Chao1 diversity was found in multiple sclerosis patients than in controls, suggesting substantial peripheral T-cell clonal expansion. Direct clustering with F measure revealed strong co-clustering of samples prepared in the same batch, which led to a batch-effect correction. The multiple sclerosis patient group was slightly younger than the control group. Significantly higher frequencies in patients than in controls were found for five or six TRBV segments, including TRBV5-6, TRBV5-1 and TRBV20-1.

From cysteine to phenylalanine, the CDR3 is 13 amino acids long. Only the CDR3 DNA stays, 39 bases, in frame from base 1. The germline V gene (reference sequence) supplies CDR1 DFQATT and CDR2 SNEGSKA. Remarks on this clonotype: It has no known antigen specificity. It has no much larger one-base neighbor in the sample; base qualities were not kept.

Library preparation was by PCR. The listed sequencing device is Illumina HiSeq 2500. To reduce PCR and sequencing biases, unique molecular identifiers were incorporated into the TCR beta cDNA libraries. Roughly 0.5 million cDNA molecules were obtained per 1 to 10 million input T cells, so each molecule approximated one T cell. The same protocol used for the earlier healthy control dataset was applied to prepare and sequence the patient libraries. Within a given batch, samples were prepared together, multiplexed and sequenced on the same HiSeq lane. Per the source publication's procedure: Raw barcoded reads were processed with MIGEC, and single-read molecular identifier groups were discarded before consensus assembly and CDR3 extraction. Clonotype tables were post-analysed with VDJtools, and diversity was normalized by down-sampling all datasets to the smallest sample size. To correct batch-related cross-sample contamination, repertoire overlap clustering matched CDR3 amino acid sequences but not nucleotide sequences. Clones were called with MiXCR by TCRdb after fastp trimmed the public reads at Q25, and only in-frame beta chains were retained. Rows with one shared CDR3 protein collapse into an entry with the most common genes and DNA. These V and J calls originate from TCRdb's pipeline instead of the authors' own analysis. The sample table records roughly 540,000 distinct CDR3 sequences; 30% to 40% of these occur just once. The top ten hold around 5.9% of the sample.

To demonstrate the VDJtools post-analysis software, TCR beta repertoires were profiled from the peripheral blood of some 12 young patients with multiple sclerosis. The multiple sclerosis patients were children and adolescents ranging in age from roughly 6 to 15 years. This receptor was obtained from a girl under 18 with multiple sclerosis. The chain is assembled from TRBV20-1 and TRBJ2-7, with no D gene named confidently. Near its end, the DNA agrees better with TRBJ2-5, so the J call may be wrong. Sequencing was done on a sample of blood. The nucleotide sequence reads as follows: TGCAGTGCTAGAGTAAATAGACTAGAGACCCAGTACTTC. This codes for CSARVNRLETQYF.